The source of this TCR beta chain is a study of blood T cell repertoires in COVID-19. In the study's own analysis: Nucleated cell number was recorded as an estimate derived from reference gene primer amplification. TCRdb's copy holds only in-frame clones and misses some; the assay was immunoSEQ multiplex PCR. V and J calls and clone size come straight from that table; D and trimming were deduced from the DNA. Of roughly 140,000 clones listed, about 88% were seen once; the top ten hold about 2.1%. The CDR3 runs to 19 residues. The clonotype comes from a human donor in a cohort sampled during active COVID-19. The sequenced sample was peripheral blood. The chain joins TRBV21-1 to TRBJ2-1; the table gives TRBD2 as D, unverified against the DNA. TRBV21-1 is a listed pseudogene. The DNA for the CDR3 is TGTGCCAGCAGCAAAGAGCCCACCCAGGGGACTAGGGATTACAATGAGCAGTTCTTC. Translated, it gives CASSKEPTQGTRDYNEQFF.